This TCR beta chain originates from a study of blood T cells in healthy people across ages. Using a J-beta primer mix together with a sample-barcoded 5' primer, a second PCR was run for about 7 to 12 cycles. MiXCR, applied by TCRdb to the 5' RACE reads, yields one record per CDR3 protein. The table lists more than 600,000 distinct CDR3 sequences, roughly 25% of them singletons. This sample also belongs to another study, concerning T cells of mothers and their children. That work contributes: At a rate of 1.5 ug per 15 ul, cDNA synthesis received all of the extracted RNA.

The clonotype originates from a boy aged 5-17 years in good health. The sample consisted of blood.

For the CDR3, the DNA is TGTGCCAGCAGCTTGGGGAGCTCACTCCAAGAGACCCAGTACTTC. Residues: CASSLGSSLQETQYF. The rearrangement links TRBV5-6 to TRBJ2-5; D not certain. The CDR3 has 15 amino acids. Germline assignment: CDR1 SGHDT and CDR2 YYEEEE. Trimming removed 0 bases at V and 1 base at J, with 10 bases between.